This TCR beta chain was sequenced during a study of blood T cell repertoires in COVID-19. The protocol was immunoSEQ multiplex PCR, while the TCRdb copy is restricted to in-frame clones and leaves out a portion. The repertoire includes some 320,000 clones, under 95% of them detected once, and 2.6% sits in the top ten. Recovery among Cohort 3 donors was established by two negative PCRs, clearance, or symptom resolution. CDR3 size: 12 residues. The receptor comes from a man in his fifties or sixties who had recovered from COVID-19. The sequenced sample consisted of PBMCs or T cells enriched from blood (not recorded which). V usage is TRBV21-1 and J usage is TRBJ1-1; no DNA check was done on the table's D call, TRBD1. TRBV21-1 is a listed pseudogene. CDR3 sequence (DNA): TGTGCCAACCAATCGGGACAGACTGAAGCTTTCTTT. It codes for CANQSGQTEAFF.